This T cell receptor (beta chain) is drawn from a study of cytomegalovirus exposure and HLA in healthy donors. Notes on this clone: Its target is not known.

The PCR contained 60 Vbeta and 13 Jbeta primers. As handled by the study authors: Among the unique TCR beta chains that a later analysis counted, 80 million to 100 million in all, 10 million to 11 million were shared. Profiling relied on immunoSEQ multiplex PCR, and the TCRdb table lists in-frame clones only, not all of them. D and trimming come from the DNA, and the V and J calls and clone size come from that table. The profile covers some 180,000 clones, with roughly 85% appearing a single time and approximately 2.2% taken by the ten largest. CDR1 and CDR2 from the germline V gene are WNHNN and SYGVQD (reference sequence). V was pared by 5 bases and J by 4 bases, with 11 bases between. The CDR3 has 13 amino acids. Study-level results: A later look showed TCR association rates differing by HLA locus, highest for DRB1 and lowest for HLA-C. Some segments of the V type, notably TRBV6-2 and TRBV6-3, were excluded as indistinguishable. Links to common viral pathogens appeared, in a later analysis, for several of the most significant clusters.

The sequence was obtained from a woman between 45 and 65 years old in good health and CMV-seronegative. The V and J genes are TRBV10-1 and TRBJ1-1, with D unclear. The sequencing sample was made of PBMCs. The CDR3 region is CASSFSLATEAFF. The CDR3 DNA sequence: TGCGCCAGCAGTTTCTCCTTGGCCACTGAAGCTTTCTTT.